Detailed here is one TCR beta chain. The length of the CDR3 is 13 residues. Germline CDR1 SGHTA, CDR2 FQGNSA. Trimming took off 5 bases at V and 3 bases at J, with 11 bases between the two ends. The data belong to a study of blood T cell repertoires in COVID-19. Study-wide context: From T cells, B-cell-depleted T cells, or PBMCs came the material, which was cDNA or gDNA.

This study enrolled people aged roughly 18 to 100 from under 25 US geographic areas. Allocation to cohorts depended on clinical history reported by the participants. Generated by immunoSEQ multiplex PCR, the TCRdb table keeps only in-frame clones and is missing some. The sample has about 220,000 clones, approximately 88% seen once. The sequencing sample was made of PBMCs or T cells enriched from blood (not recorded which). This sequence was found in a woman aged 40 to 50 with acute COVID-19. The chain has TRBV7-2 and TRBJ2-7; tentatively, D is TRBD1 (6 bases). The chain's CDR3 is CASSPDSFYEQYF. The CDR3, as DNA: TGTGCCAGCAGCCCGGACAGTTTCTACGAGCAGTACTTC.